This TCR beta chain was sequenced during a study of blood T cell repertoires in COVID-19. Followed longitudinally, the Seattle patients had been enrolled during active infection. Per germline, CDR1 MNHEY and CDR2 SVGAGI. CDR3 length: 13 residues. V was cut by 0 bases and J by 4 bases, with 6 bases left in between. Some clones are missing from TCRdb's copy, which holds only in-frame ones; the method was immunoSEQ multiplex PCR. This sample has about 170,000 clones, with about 85% found just once. The chain carries TRBV6-5 and TRBJ1-2; D gene uncertain. The receptor's source is a man of 80 years or more with COVID-19, enrolled during active disease. The sequenced sample consisted of peripheral blood. The CDR3 loop is CASSYSTVYGYTF. CDR3 bases: TGTGCCAGCAGTTACTCGACTGTCTATGGCTACACCTTC.